This T cell receptor beta chain was recorded in a study of Ad26.COV2.S vaccination and SARS-CoV-2 variants. V was clipped by 6 bases and J by 10 bases; unmatched bases: 1. This CDR3 spans 12 amino acids. Looked up from germline, CDR1 is SNHLY and CDR2 is FYNNEI. Sequenced by immunoSEQ multiplex PCR; TCRdb stores in-frame clones only, minus some. The data contain some 450,000 clones, less than 95% of them singletons. Treatment specified: some 19 received Ad26.COV2.S at low or high dose, single or two shots; about 5 received placebo; per-sample allocation not given. Samples came from day 63 after the first vaccine or placebo injection.

The specimen comprised peripheral blood, sampled in a trial of Ad26.COV2.S vaccine versus placebo. The source of this sequence is a person aged 18 to 65 who received the Ad26.COV2.S COVID-19 vaccine or a placebo. This sequence joins TRBV2 and TRBJ2-1; 12 bases are a match to TRBD2. DNA of the CDR3: TGTGCCAGCAGGGGACTAGCGGGCGAGCAGTTCTTC. The encoded protein is CASRGLAGEQFF.